The 29 T cell receptor beta chains below were found in one sample sequenced in a study of CD8+CD57+ T cells in acquired aplastic anemia. Patients chosen for sequencing had shown CD8+CD57+ cell expansion by flow cytometry. Genomic DNA templated the TCR beta VDJ and CDR3 profiling. TCRdb re-analysed the reads in MiXCR, keeping a single row per CDR3 protein. The sample lists approximately 470,000 distinct CDR3 sequences, approximately 32% occurring once. The material sequenced was sorted CD4+, CD8+, or CD8+CD57+ T cells (not recorded which) from PBMCs. The source is a human donor with aplastic anemia.

The chain employs TRBV2 and TRBJ1-4; D ambiguous. The germline V gene has CDR1 SNHLY and CDR2 FYNNEI. V was cut by 6 bases and J by 14 bases, with 19 bases left in between. The CDR3 has 13 residues. Here the CDR3 reads CASSQVVRIGLFF. CDR3 nucleotide sequence: TGTGCCAGCAGCCAAGTGGTCAGGATAGGGCTGTTTTTT.

The table lists this clonotype with many counts. This chain links TRBV2 with TRBJ1-6; 8 bases are a match to TRBD1. The CDR3 runs to 14 residues. The V gene end was trimmed by 7 bases and the J gene end by 7 bases; junction bases not matched to a gene: 6. Germline lookup yields CDR1 SNHLY and CDR2 FYNNEI. The CDR3 region has the DNA TGTGCCAGCATCCTCGACAGGGGAAATTCACCCCTCCACTTT. Translating gives CASILDRGNSPLHF.

With respect to this clonotype: It may be a read error: a sequence one base away is much more abundant. The chain combines TRBV20-1 with TRBJ1-1; 7 bases match TRBD1. The CDR3 spans 13 residues. Germline CDR1 DFQATT, CDR2 SNEGSKA (reference sequence). The CDR3 here is CSARATGNAEAFF. The CDR3 DNA is TGCAGTGCTAGGGCGACAGGGAACGCTGAAGCTTTCTTT.

This clonotype has more than one count but fewer than ten. V is TRBV4-3 and J is TRBJ2-1, with 8 bases identical to TRBD2. After removal of 0 bases from V and 4 bases from J, the junction contained 5 bases not matched to a gene. This CDR3 region has 16 residues. Germline V lookup: CDR1 LGHNA, CDR2 YSLEER. The CDR3 nucleotides read TGCGCCAGCAGCCAAGAGGTCCAGCGGGAGTACAATGAGCAGTTCTTC. It encodes CASSQEVQREYNEQFF.

This clonotype was detected many times. This sequence joins TRBV7-9 and TRBJ2-5, with TRBD2 as a possible D gene (5 bases). The length of the CDR3 is 17 residues. The V end lost 3 bases, the J end lost 5 bases, and 22 bases lay between the germline ends. The germline V gene has CDR1 SEHNR and CDR2 FQNEAQ (reference sequence). The CDR3 region has the DNA TGTGCCAGCAGCTTGCCTGAGGGCGATTTCATTACGGAGACCCAGTACTTC. This codes for CASSLPEGDFITETQYF.

This chain uses TRBV15 with TRBJ2-3, with TRBD2 matching 9 bases. V was clipped by 3 bases and J by 1 base; unmatched bases: 2. Germline V gene data show CDR1 as LNHNV and CDR2 as YYDKDF (reference sequence). The CDR3 spans 15 residues. The CDR3 loop is CATSSQRGGTDTQYF. The CDR3 bases are TGTGCCACCAGCAGCCAGCGGGGGGGCACAGATACGCAGTATTTT.

At least ten counts were recorded for this clonotype. This chain connects TRBV6-5 to TRBJ1-2; D is uncertain. There are 14 residues in the CDR3. Germline CDR1 and CDR2: MNHEY and SVGAGI. V was clipped by 3 bases and J by 0 bases, with 8 bases between them. CDR3 residues: CASSYHATNYGYTF. The CDR3 nucleotides are TGTGCCAGCAGTTATCACGCCACTAACTATGGCTACACCTTC.

The table lists this clonotype with many counts. The V gene is TRBV4-1, the J gene TRBJ1-5, with 8 nucleotides matching TRBD1. The length of the CDR3 is 17 residues. V gave up 1 base and J gave up 6 bases; unmatched junction bases: 11. CDR1 is MGHRA, CDR2 YSYEKL, per germline. The CDR3 here is CASSQGDRTGRSQPQHF. The CDR3 DNA sequence: TGCGCCAGCAGCCAAGGCGACCGGACAGGGCGTAGTCAGCCCCAGCATTTT.

This chain uses TRBV29-1 with TRBJ1-2; D uncertain. This CDR3 is 13 amino acids long. CDR1 is SQVTM, CDR2 ANQGSEA, per germline. Written as DNA, the CDR3 is TGCACCGCCCGTACCGGGACTAACTATGGCTACACCTTC. It encodes CTARTGTNYGYTF.

This clonotype was seen at least ten times. The rearrangement joins TRBV7-6 to TRBJ2-1; D is uncertain. V was cut by 5 bases and J by 5 bases, with 7 bases left in between. This CDR3 has 12 amino acids. Germline values: CDR1 SGHVS, CDR2 FNYEAQ. CDR3 DNA sequence: TGTGCCAGCAGCATATCACACAATGAGCAGTTCTTC. This translates into CASSISHNEQFF.

This clonotype has more than one count but fewer than ten. This chain links TRBV14 with TRBJ2-7; possibly TRBD2 for D (5 bases). Per germline, CDR1 SGHDN and CDR2 FVKESK. V shed 0 bases and J shed 7 bases, with 19 bases lying between them. There are 16 residues in the CDR3. CDR3 protein: CASSQDLGLPLSEQYF. The DNA of the CDR3 is TGTGCCAGCAGCCAAGATCTTGGACTCCCTCTCAGTGAGCAGTACTTC. Full variable domain (outside the CDR3, taken from reference TRBV14 and TRBJ2-7): EAGVTQFPSHSVIEKGQTVTLRCDPISGHDNLYWYRRVMGKEIKFLLHFVKESKQDESGMPNNRFLAERTGGTYSTLKVQPAELEDSGVYFCASSQDLGLPLSEQYFGPGTRLTVT.

V usage is TRBV25-1 and J usage is TRBJ2-3; TRBD1 matches at 7 bases. The germline V gene encodes CDR1 MGHDK and CDR2 SYGVNS. After removal of 6 bases from V and 1 base from J, the junction contained 4 bases not matched to a gene. This CDR3 is 14 amino acids long. CDR3 DNA: TGTGCCAGCAGCCACGGGACAGGCACAGATACGCAGTATTTT. Protein: CASSHGTGTDTQYF.

This clonotype was counted ten times or more. The genes are TRBV7-2 and TRBJ1-2; possible D gene TRBD1, 5 bases. Trimming removed 5 bases at V and 2 bases at J, with 12 bases between. CDR1 is SGHTA and CDR2 is FQGNSA in the germline V gene. There are 14 residues in the CDR3. The DNA of the CDR3 is TGTGCCAGCAGCCCAGGTTCAGGGAACTATGGCTACACCTTC. Its protein is CASSPGSGNYGYTF.

The chain joins TRBV7-9 to TRBJ1-3, with TRBD1 identical over 9 bases. This CDR3 contains 18 residues. CDR1 is SEHNR, CDR2 FQNEAQ, per germline (reference sequence). Trimming at V came to 1 base and at J to 6 bases, leaving 13 bases not matched to a gene. The CDR3 is CASSLGEAGTGLVNTIYF. The CDR3 DNA follows: TGTGCCAGCAGCTTAGGGGAAGCCGGGACAGGGCTTGTAAACACCATATATTTT.

This clonotype was seen more than once but under ten times. The chain has TRBV20-1 and TRBJ1-1, with 10 bases lining up with TRBD1. The CDR3 runs 14 residues. Germline-derived CDR1 and CDR2 are DFQATT and SNEGSKA (reference sequence). The junction had 8 bases not matched to a gene; V was cut back by 6 bases and J by 4 bases. Here the CDR3 reads CSADRGFMGTEAFF. The CDR3 DNA reads TGCAGTGCGGACAGGGGGTTTATGGGCACTGAAGCTTTCTTT.

On this clonotype itself: A much larger clone sits a single nucleotide away, making a read error possible. The chain carries TRBV11-1 and TRBJ1-2, with D tentatively TRBD1 (6 bases). Between the trimmed V and J ends, which lost 4 bases and 4 bases, there was a span of 19 bases. In germline, CDR1 is SGHAT, CDR2 FQDESV (reference sequence). CDR3 length: 16 residues. In DNA, the CDR3 is TGTGCCAGCAGCTCGACACAGGGCACCAAAGCCTATGGCTACACCTTC. Translating gives CASSSTQGTKAYGYTF.

This clonotype was detected many times. The chain uses TRBV25-1 and TRBJ1-2, with D uncertain. V gave up 6 bases and J gave up 4 bases, with 15 bases separating them. This CDR3 comprises 14 residues. Per germline, CDR1 MGHDK and CDR2 SYGVNS. The DNA for the CDR3 is TGTGCCAGCAGCGACGCGGCACGGGGCTATGGCTACACCTTC. It codes for CASSDAARGYGYTF.

This chain links TRBV29-1 with TRBJ2-2, with D uncertain. The V and J ends lost 0 bases and 4 bases respectively, with 15 bases between them. The length of the CDR3 is 16 residues. Germline V CDR1 and CDR2: SQVTM, ANQGSEA. This CDR3 is CSVEDRRQIPTGELFF. The CDR3 region has the DNA TGCAGCGTTGAAGATCGGCGGCAGATCCCCACCGGGGAGCTGTTTTTT.

This clonotype was seen at least ten times. V gene TRBV6-1 combines with J gene TRBJ1-2, with D tentatively TRBD1 (6 bases). This CDR3 is 11 amino acids long. The V gene's germline CDR1 is MNHNS and CDR2 SASEGT. Trimming stripped 6 bases from V and 7 bases from J, with 9 bases between. CDR3 sequence reads: CASRGGGGYTF. The CDR3 coding sequence is TGTGCCAGCAGGGGAGGGGGTGGCTACACCTTC.

The chain has TRBV10-1 and TRBJ1-4; tentative D call: TRBD1 (5 bases). The CDR3 is 15 residues long. Trimming removed 2 bases from V and 5 bases from J, with 12 bases in between. CDR1 and CDR2 from the germline V gene are WNHNN and SYGVQD (reference sequence). CDR3 protein: CASSEGTVGNEKLFF. The CDR3 DNA is TGCGCCAGCAGTGAGGGGACCGTGGGGAATGAAAAACTGTTTTTT.

This clonotype has a count of ten or more. The CDR3 sequence is CSVDKTGSGGYTF. The CDR3 bases are TGCAGCGTTGACAAAACAGGGTCGGGTGGCTACACCTTC. The rearrangement uses TRBV29-1 and TRBJ1-2, with D perhaps matching TRBD1 (6 bases). CDR1 is SQVTM and CDR2 is ANQGSEA in the germline V gene. The CDR3 has 13 residues. Trimming removed 3 bases from V and 7 bases from J, with 15 bases in between.

This clonotype came up many times. The V gene is TRBV2, the J gene TRBJ2-5; tentative D call: TRBD1 (6 bases). Germline V CDR1 and CDR2: SNHLY, FYNNEI. The V end lost 5 bases, the J end lost 2 bases, and 9 bases lay between the germline ends. The CDR3 is 13 amino acids. The CDR3 DNA reads as TGTGCCAGCAGTCCGGACAGACAAGAGACCCAGTACTTC. Encoded protein: CASSPDRQETQYF.

This clonotype was observed a handful of times. The gene calls are TRBV6-1 and TRBJ2-7, with D perhaps matching TRBD2 (5 bases). The V end was cut by 7 bases, the J end by 6 bases, with 10 bases between. The CDR3 extends over 11 amino acids. CDR1 and CDR2 (germline): MNHNS, SASEGT. The CDR3 reads CASIGAGEQYF. The CDR3 DNA is TGTGCCAGCATAGGCGCGGGCGAGCAGTACTTC.

The count of this clonotype is one. This rearrangement joins TRBV19 to TRBJ2-1; 9 bases align to TRBD1. V trimming: 9 bases; J trimming: 3 bases; junction bases outside the gene matches: 15. The CDR3 runs to 17 residues. CDR1 and CDR2 (germline): LNHDA, SQIVND (reference sequence). CDR3 DNA: TGTGCCAGCAGTCCCCGGCACACGGGACAGGGCTACAATGAGCAGTTCTTC. Amino acid sequence: CASSPRHTGQGYNEQFF.

This clonotype was recorded many times. This sequence joins TRBV2 and TRBJ1-2, with TRBD1 as a possible D gene (6 bases). The V end was cut by 2 bases, the J end by 4 bases, with 11 bases between. CDR3 length: 14 residues. Germline V gene data show CDR1 as SNHLY and CDR2 as FYNNEI. DNA of the CDR3: TGTGCCAGCAGTGAACGGGGGACAAGCTATGGCTACACCTTC. It is translated as CASSERGTSYGYTF.

This clonotype was seen at least ten times. The chain is built from TRBV5-6 and TRBJ1-2, with no clear D. The V gene lost 6 bases and the J gene lost 8 bases, with 14 bases spanning the gap. Germline V gene sequence: CDR1 SGHDT, CDR2 YYEEEE. The CDR3 totals 12 residues. In DNA form, the CDR3 reads TGTGCCAGCACCATCTCGGCCGAGGGCTACACCTTC. This gives the protein CASTISAEGYTF.

The genes are TRBV7-2 and TRBJ2-1; TRBD2 might be the D (5 bases). The germline V gene has CDR1 SGHTA and CDR2 FQGNSA. CDR3 size: 13 residues. The V and J ends lost 3 bases and 9 bases respectively, with 12 bases between them. CDR3 protein: CASSFGGFGEQFF. The DNA of the CDR3 is TGTGCCAGCAGCTTTGGAGGTTTCGGTGAGCAGTTCTTC.

This clonotype appeared a few times. This chain uses TRBV20-1 with TRBJ1-2; D is uncertain. Trimming shortened V by 5 bases and J by 0 bases, and 16 bases separated the two germline ends. The CDR3 is made up of 15 amino acids. CDR1 is DFQATT, CDR2 SNEGSKA, per germline (reference sequence). CDR3 nucleotides: TGCAGTGCTCGCCAGGCGGAACGTTCTAACTATGGCTACACCTTC. Amino acid sequence: CSARQAERSNYGYTF.

This chain uses TRBV4-1 with TRBJ1-6; no clear D gene. Germline V gene data show CDR1 as MGHRA and CDR2 as YSYEKL. The CDR3 is 18 amino acids. The ends were cut back, 4 bases at V and 0 bases at J, with 16 bases in the middle. In nucleotides, the CDR3 is TGCGCCAGCAGCCCACGCCACTTACCTAGCTCCTATAATTCACCCCTCCACTTT. Translated, it gives CASSPRHLPSSYNSPLHF.